This entry lists 29 T cell receptor beta chains sequenced from one sample in a study of spatial heterogeneity in lung cancer. The time point denotes: sample taken at primary tumor resection. Sequencing of whole RNA from tumor, nontumor lung or frozen PBMC involved no sorting. TCRdb redid the calling of the 5' RACE reads with MiXCR, one entry per CDR3 protein. This sample has tens of thousands of distinct CDR3 sequences, with roughly 13% found just once. The material sequenced was PBMCs, taken at surgery. Receptors were obtained from a male donor with early-stage non-small cell lung cancer.

The J gene is TRBJ2-1, the V gene TRBV7-9; no clear D gene. Trimming took 5 bases from V and 7 from J, leaving 12 bases between them. The germline gives CDR1 SEHNR, CDR2 FQNEAQ (reference sequence). The CDR3 is 13 residues long. Written as DNA, the CDR3 is TGTGCCAGCAGCCCCCCAGGAAGGAATGAGCAGTTCTTC. Its translation is CASSPPGRNEQFF.

This chain uses TRBV7-3 with TRBJ2-1, with D perhaps TRBD2 (6 bases). CDR1 and CDR2 from the germline V gene are SGHTA and FQGTGA. The CDR3 has 12 residues. V lost 1 base to trimming and J lost 10 bases, with 8 bases between them. This CDR3 reads CASSLRGREQFF. DNA for the CDR3: TGTGCCAGCAGCTTAAGAGGGAGGGAGCAGTTCTTC.

The chain recombines TRBV7-9 with TRBJ1-1; D remains unclear. This CDR3 region has 12 residues. The V gene lost 5 bases and the J gene lost 8 bases, with 12 bases spanning the gap. Germline loops: CDR1 SEHNR, CDR2 FQNEAQ (reference sequence). This CDR3 is CASSLAHQEAFF. In DNA, the CDR3 is TGTGCCAGCAGCCTCGCCCACCAAGAAGCTTTCTTT.

The rearrangement joins TRBV19 to TRBJ1-1; 7 nucleotides match TRBD1. The CDR3 consists of 15 residues. Germline V lookup: CDR1 LNHDA, CDR2 SQIVND (reference sequence). The V gene end was trimmed by 7 bases and the J gene end by 1 base; junction bases not matched to a gene: 9. CDR3 sequence: CASTPDRVRNTEAFF. The DNA for the CDR3 is TGTGCCAGTACTCCTGACAGGGTAAGGAACACTGAAGCTTTCTTT.

This chain connects TRBV6-1 to TRBJ2-5; D is unclear. Trimming cost V 8 bases and J 5 bases, with 18 bases left between them. CDR1 MNHNS and CDR2 SASEGT come from the germline V gene. The CDR3 length is 14 residues. CDR3 nucleotide sequence: TGTGCCAGCGGCGCCGAACCACTGGGGGAGACCCAGTACTTC. Its protein product is CASGAEPLGETQYF.

This clonotype has only a few counts. The rearrangement links TRBV27 to TRBJ1-3, with D hard to call. Germline lookup yields CDR1 MNHEY and CDR2 SMNVEV (reference sequence). The CDR3 runs 14 residues. V was pared by 0 bases and J by 11 bases, with 14 bases between. In DNA, the CDR3 is TGTGCCAGCAGTTTATCGTGGTCCGAGCCGCCCATATATTTT. It translates to CASSLSWSEPPIYF.

CDR3 nucleotide sequence: TGTGCCAGCAGTGAAGCGGATAGGGGCTACAATGAGCAGTTCTTC. This gives the protein CASSEADRGYNEQFF. The chain joins TRBV6-1 to TRBJ2-1, with D tentatively TRBD1 (5 bases). The CDR3 totals 15 residues. The V gene's germline CDR1 is MNHNS and CDR2 SASEGT. Between the trimmed V and J ends, which lost 0 bases and 3 bases, there was a span of 9 bases.

The chain joins TRBV7-9 to TRBJ1-1; no firm D call. In germline, CDR1 is SEHNR, CDR2 FQNEAQ (reference sequence). Trimming removed 3 bases from V and 6 bases from J, with 8 bases in between. This CDR3 has 12 amino acids. In DNA, the CDR3 is TGTGCCAGCAGCTTCACCTGGTCTGAAGCTTTCTTT. It yields the protein CASSFTWSEAFF.

This clonotype was seen more than once but under ten times. The chain links TRBV20-1 to TRBJ2-2, with D perhaps being TRBD1 or TRBD2 (6 bases each). The CDR3 is 16 residues long. The germline V gene has CDR1 DFQATT and CDR2 SNEGSKA (reference sequence). The germline V and J ends were trimmed by 0 bases and 4 bases, with 15 bases remaining between them. The CDR3 reads CSARDDGGGSTGELFF. The CDR3, as DNA: TGCAGTGCTAGAGATGACGGGGGCGGAAGCACCGGGGAGCTGTTTTTT.

The chain couples TRBV29-1 to TRBJ2-3; 9 bases agree with TRBD1. This CDR3 is 15 amino acids long. The germline CDR1 and CDR2 sequences are SQVTM and ANQGSEA. The V and J ends lost 6 bases and 3 bases, in that order; junction bases with no gene match: 10. The CDR3 nucleotides read TGCAGCGTAACCGGGACAGGGTATTTAACAGATACGCAGTATTTT. This sequence encodes CSVTGTGYLTDTQYF.

The rearrangement joins TRBV29-1 to TRBJ2-1, with D tentatively TRBD1 (6 bases). Germline assignment: CDR1 SQVTM and CDR2 ANQGSEA. This CDR3 contains 12 residues. V was trimmed by 4 bases and J by 6 bases, leaving 10 bases between them. CDR3 residues: CSVGMDSNEQFF. CDR3 bases: TGCAGCGTTGGGATGGACAGCAATGAGCAGTTCTTC.

This clonotype was found a few times. The J gene is TRBJ1-5, the V gene TRBV2, with TRBD1 as a possible D gene (5 bases). The germline V and J ends were trimmed by 3 bases and 2 bases, with 8 bases remaining between them. The CDR3 is 14 residues long. Germline values: CDR1 SNHLY, CDR2 FYNNEI. CDR3 nucleotide sequence: TGTGCCAGCAGTGAGGGGGTGGGCAATCAGCCCCAGCATTTT. Translation gives CASSEGVGNQPQHF. Supplemented by reference TRBV2 and TRBJ1-5, the full variable domain reads EPEVTQTPSHQVTQMGQEVILRCVPISNHLYFYWYRQILGQKVEFLVSFYNNEISEKSEIFDDQFSVERPDGSNFTLKIRSTKLEDSAMYFCASSEGVGNQPQHFGDGTRLSIL.

This clonotype was observed a handful of times. The chain links TRBV5-1 to TRBJ2-2; the match to TRBD1 covers 9 bases. CDR1 SGHRS and CDR2 YFSETQ come from the germline V gene. V was pared by 2 bases and J by 9 bases, with 5 bases of the junction left unmatched. The CDR3 spans 14 residues. The CDR3 coding sequence is TGCGCCAGCAGCTTAGGACAGGGGTTCCGGGAGCTGTTTTTT. Translating it yields CASSLGQGFRELFF.

This clonotype was picked up a small number of times. CDR3 DNA: TGTGCCAGCAGCTCCCTTGGAATATCCTACGAGCAGTACTTC. This sequence encodes CASSSLGISYEQYF. The rearrangement joins TRBV7-9 to TRBJ2-7; D unresolved. CDR3 length: 14 residues. V was clipped by 4 bases and J by 1 base, with 11 bases between them. The germline V gene has CDR1 SEHNR and CDR2 FQNEAQ (reference sequence).

The chain employs TRBV5-6 and TRBJ2-1; the D is unclear. The CDR3 runs to 14 residues. Per germline, CDR1 SGHDT and CDR2 YYEEEE. V shed 0 bases and J shed 7 bases, with 11 bases lying between them. DNA for the CDR3: TGTGCCAGCAGCTTGGGACTCCTGCCTAATGAGCAGTTCTTC. Amino acid sequence: CASSLGLLPNEQFF.

In its sample, this clonotype was seen a few times. The chain has TRBV7-3 and TRBJ2-6; D is uncertain. The CDR3 totals 15 residues. CDR1 is SGHTA and CDR2 is FQGTGA in the germline V gene. V was cut by 2 bases and J by 0 bases, with 5 bases left in between. CDR3 nucleotides: TGTGCCAGCAGCTTAGAGCCCTCTGGGGCCAACGTCCTGACTTTC. Protein: CASSLEPSGANVLTF.

The chain joins TRBV6-5 to TRBJ2-6; D call uncertain. CDR3 length: 15 amino acids. Trimming took off 2 bases at V and 4 bases at J, with 9 bases between the two ends. Germline V gene data show CDR1 as MNHEY and CDR2 as SVGAGI. The CDR3 coding sequence is TGTGCCAGCAGTTACCAGGAATCAGGGGCCAACGTCCTGACTTTC. This translates into CASSYQESGANVLTF.

The rearrangement links TRBV4-1 to TRBJ2-3; D gene ambiguous. The CDR3 extends over 15 amino acids. Trimming took off 1 base at V and 4 bases at J, with 12 bases between the two ends. Looked up from germline, CDR1 is MGHRA and CDR2 is YSYEKL. Here the CDR3 reads CASSQVPGSPDTQYF. CDR3 bases: TGCGCCAGCAGCCAAGTACCGGGTTCTCCAGATACGCAGTATTTT.

This sequence joins TRBV2 and TRBJ2-7, with 9 bases matching TRBD1. CDR3 length: 15 residues. The V gene's germline CDR1 is SNHLY and CDR2 FYNNEI. V lost 8 bases to trimming and J lost 5 bases; unmatched junction nucleotides: 13. Here the CDR3 reads CASSLGGQGPDEQYF. DNA for the CDR3: TGTGCCAGCTCCTTGGGGGGACAGGGCCCCGACGAGCAGTACTTC.

This clonotype has just a few counts. The chain has TRBV11-2 and TRBJ2-7, with a weak D call TRBD2 (6 bases). The CDR3 spans 16 residues. Germline V gives CDR1 SGHAT, CDR2 FQNNGV. Trimming left V 5 bases short and J 7 bases short, with 24 bases between. CDR3 protein: CASSPPLTDREWEQYF. The CDR3 DNA is TGTGCCAGCAGCCCCCCTCTCACAGACCGGGAGTGGGAGCAGTACTTC.

This clonotype was recorded a few times. The chain has TRBV11-1 and TRBJ2-1; 9 bases agree with TRBD1. Germline CDR1 and CDR2: SGHAT and FQDESV (reference sequence). CDR3 size: 17 residues. The V gene end was trimmed by 6 bases and the J gene end by 3 bases; junction bases not matched to a gene: 12. CDR3: CASRAPVGGQGYNEQFF. The CDR3 bases are TGTGCCAGCAGGGCACCCGTTGGGGGACAGGGCTACAATGAGCAGTTCTTC.

The sample holds a few counts of this clonotype. The chain has TRBV7-9 and TRBJ1-2; D might be TRBD1 (6 bases). The CDR3 is 13 amino acids. V shed 5 bases and J shed 4 bases, with 11 bases lying between them. CDR1 and CDR2 from the germline V gene are SEHNR and FQNEAQ (reference sequence). The CDR3 loop reads CASSPGALYGYTF. The DNA for the CDR3 is TGTGCCAGCAGCCCAGGGGCTCTCTATGGCTACACCTTC.

This clonotype was found many times. The chain uses TRBV6-1 and TRBJ1-1, with D unclear. V was clipped by 7 bases and J by 0 bases, with 9 bases between them. CDR3 size: 13 residues. Germline CDR1 MNHNS, CDR2 SASEGT. The CDR3 DNA reads as TGTGCCAGCACTTTGGAGTTGAACACTGAAGCTTTCTTT. Its translation: CASTLELNTEAFF.

This clonotype was seen a handful of times. This rearrangement joins TRBV12-3 or TRBV12-4 to TRBJ1-1; D remains ambiguous. V was trimmed by 6 bases and J by 6 bases, leaving 14 bases between them. CDR3 size: 13 residues. CDR3 DNA: TGTGCCAGCAGCTTAATCCGACACTCTGAAGCTTTCTTT. It translates to CASSLIRHSEAFF.

The chain couples TRBV29-1 to TRBJ2-7; TRBD1 or TRBD2 may be the D gene (6 bases each). This CDR3 contains 13 residues. V was clipped by 4 bases and J by 0 bases, with 10 bases between them. CDR1 is SQVTM, CDR2 ANQGSEA, per germline. This CDR3 is CSVVRGASYEQYF. The CDR3 region has the DNA TGCAGCGTTGTGAGGGGGGCCTCCTACGAGCAGTACTTC.

This clonotype showed up just a few times. This sequence joins TRBV29-1 and TRBJ1-1; D unclear. There are 13 residues in the CDR3. The germline V gene encodes CDR1 SQVTM and CDR2 ANQGSEA. Trimming left V 3 bases short and J 0 bases short, with 8 bases between. The CDR3 DNA reads as TGCAGCGTTGAGGAAATCATGAACACTGAAGCTTTCTTT. Translating gives CSVEEIMNTEAFF.

The V and J genes are TRBV6-1 and TRBJ1-1; D unresolved. Trimming cost V 2 bases and J 8 bases, with 6 bases left between them. Germline V lookup: CDR1 MNHNS, CDR2 SASEGT. The CDR3 extends over 11 amino acids. CDR3 nucleotides: TGTGCCAGCAGTGAAACCCCCGAAGCTTTCTTT. This gives the protein CASSETPEAFF.

V is TRBV28 and J is TRBJ1-6; 7 bases are shared with TRBD1. With 2 bases clipped from V and 6 bases from J, the junction kept 1 base outside the gene matches. The length of the CDR3 is 14 residues. Germline-derived CDR1 and CDR2 are MDHEN and SYDVKM. The CDR3 nucleotides read TGTGCCAGCAGTTTAACAGGGGTTAATTCACCCCTCCACTTT. It codes for CASSLTGVNSPLHF.

The chain links TRBV20-1 to TRBJ2-7; tentatively, D is TRBD1 or TRBD2 (6 bases each). Germline lookup yields CDR1 DFQATT and CDR2 SNEGSKA (reference sequence). V was trimmed by 3 bases and J by 1 base, leaving 25 bases between them. The CDR3 has 18 residues. The DNA for the CDR3 is TGCAGTGCTAGCCCCTCAAAGGGGGACTTTCGAAATTCCTACGAGCAGTACTTC. This codes for CSASPSKGDFRNSYEQYF.